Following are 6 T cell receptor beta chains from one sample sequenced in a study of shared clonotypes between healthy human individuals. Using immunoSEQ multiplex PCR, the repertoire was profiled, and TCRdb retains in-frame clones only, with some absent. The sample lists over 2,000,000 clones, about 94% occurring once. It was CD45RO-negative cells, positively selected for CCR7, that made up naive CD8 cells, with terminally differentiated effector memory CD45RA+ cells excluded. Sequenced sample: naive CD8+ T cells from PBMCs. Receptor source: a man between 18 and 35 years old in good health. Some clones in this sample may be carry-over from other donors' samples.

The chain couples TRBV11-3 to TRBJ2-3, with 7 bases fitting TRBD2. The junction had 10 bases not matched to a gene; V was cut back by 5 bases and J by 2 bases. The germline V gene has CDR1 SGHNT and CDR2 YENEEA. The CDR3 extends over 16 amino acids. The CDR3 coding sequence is TGTGCCAGCAGCCCTGGCCCAGCGGGGTTCACAGATACGCAGTATTTT. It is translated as CASSPGPAGFTDTQYF.

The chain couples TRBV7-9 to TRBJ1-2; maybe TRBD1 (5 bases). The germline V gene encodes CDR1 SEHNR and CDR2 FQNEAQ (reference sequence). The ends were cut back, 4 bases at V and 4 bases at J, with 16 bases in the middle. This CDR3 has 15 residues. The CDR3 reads CASSSTLGLSYGYTF. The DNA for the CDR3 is TGTGCCAGCAGCTCCACGTTGGGGCTTTCCTATGGCTACACCTTC.

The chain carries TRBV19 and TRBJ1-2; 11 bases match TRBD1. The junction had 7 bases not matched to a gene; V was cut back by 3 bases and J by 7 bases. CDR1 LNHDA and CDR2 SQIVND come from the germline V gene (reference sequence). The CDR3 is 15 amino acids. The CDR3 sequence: CASSMYGQGATGYTF. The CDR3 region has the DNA TGTGCCAGTAGTATGTATGGACAGGGGGCGACTGGCTACACCTTC.

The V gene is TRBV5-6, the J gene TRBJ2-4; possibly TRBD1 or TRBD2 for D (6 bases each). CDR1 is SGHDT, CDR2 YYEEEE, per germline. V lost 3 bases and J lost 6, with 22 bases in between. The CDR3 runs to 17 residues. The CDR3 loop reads CASSSPREFEGGNIQYF. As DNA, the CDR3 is TGTGCCAGCAGCTCGCCGAGGGAATTCGAGGGGGGAAACATTCAGTACTTC.

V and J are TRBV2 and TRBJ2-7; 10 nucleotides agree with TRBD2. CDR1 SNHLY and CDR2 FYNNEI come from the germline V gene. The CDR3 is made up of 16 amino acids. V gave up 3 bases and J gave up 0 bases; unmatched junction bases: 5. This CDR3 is CASSDSGTSASYEQYF. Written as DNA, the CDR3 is TGTGCCAGCAGTGACAGTGGGACTAGCGCCTCCTACGAGCAGTACTTC.

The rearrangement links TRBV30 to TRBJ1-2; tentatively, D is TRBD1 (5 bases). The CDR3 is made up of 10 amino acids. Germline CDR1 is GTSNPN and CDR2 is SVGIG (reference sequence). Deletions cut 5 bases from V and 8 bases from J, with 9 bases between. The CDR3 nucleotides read TGTGCCTGGCGGGGGAGCGGCTACACCTTC. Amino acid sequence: CAWRGSGYTF.